This is a list of T cell receptor beta chains from one sample in a study of blood T cells in healthy people across ages. One entry per CDR3 protein, called by TCRdb with MiXCR from the 5' RACE reads. The sample holds about 730,000 distinct CDR3 sequences, roughly 41% seen once. The sequenced sample was blood. The receptors were gathered from an older woman in good health. Both conserved end residues are part of each CDR3. Clone sizes are given selectively: once, few, many, or a class where the clone is expanded.

abundance,v_gene,CDR3aa
NA,TRBV7-2,CASSLQRGEETQYF
few,TRBV13,CASSRGRTGLYEQYF
NA,TRBV12-3/TRBV12-4,CASSGGGESGELFF
NA,TRBV5-1,CASSLDQGRSSGANVLTF
few,TRBV5-6,CASSRRDSGYNEQFF
many,TRBV29-1,CSVRSDLAKNIQYF
NA,TRBV20-1,CSAPPRGNEQFF
few,TRBV10-1,CASSDSGEWADTQYF
few,TRBV3-1,CASSQDQGTDTQYF
NA,TRBV3-1,CASSQDFGGGAFDNEQFF
NA,TRBV29-1,CSVVEGSSEQFF
many,TRBV15,CATSREGGEQYF
NA,TRBV9,CASSVRGTSSYNEQFF
NA,TRBV3-1,CASSQATSGGAAEQYF
many,TRBV18,CASSPGQGANYGYTF
NA,TRBV12-3/TRBV12-4,CASSAGTGGQPQHF
many,TRBV11-3,CASSSRADLHEQYF
NA,TRBV7-2,CASSFGGGVETQYF
many,TRBV24-1,CATSDWATGGHRQPQHF
NA,TRBV7-8,CASSLAGRANTDTQYF
NA,TRBV20-1,CSARGTERPYEQYF
NA,TRBV29-1,CSVDRALETQYF
NA,TRBV12-3/TRBV12-4,CASSVGLTSYEQYF
NA,TRBV13,CASSSPRGETQYF
NA,TRBV10-3,CAIAPSGGYNEQFF
once,TRBV12-3/TRBV12-4,CATRWSTDTQYF
NA,TRBV7-2,CASRRQGASDTQYF
few,TRBV6-5,CASRGGGGTDTQYF
NA,TRBV9,CASSPGLAGLKAHEQYF
NA,TRBV30,CAWVSGTSYNEQFF
NA,TRBV20-1,CSAGTFLANEQYF
few,TRBV20-1,CSARILAGGRETQYF
once,TRBV29-1,CSVAQVNSYEQYF
few,TRBV20-1,CSGGAERTDTQYF
few,TRBV13,CASNSGSGGEQYF
few,TRBV15,CATSQQGVNSPLHF
NA,TRBV2,CASSRLAGDSTDTQYF
NA,TRBV20-1,CSASRGGTFTDTQYF
NA,TRBV28,CASSLYREVVYEQYF
few,TRBV12-3/TRBV12-4,CASKRETQYF
NA,TRBV10-2,CAIGTSGKVETQYF
few,TRBV6-1,CASSDTGLEQYF
few,TRBV6-4,CASSDGGGVGGYTF
many,TRBV4-3,CASSHSTGTTYEQYF
NA,TRBV6-1,CASSEGAGSNTEAFF
few,TRBV12-3/TRBV12-4,CASSLQDYEQFF
NA,TRBV20-1,CSARTTSFGDEQFF
NA,TRBV9,CASSGTSGGWDEQFF